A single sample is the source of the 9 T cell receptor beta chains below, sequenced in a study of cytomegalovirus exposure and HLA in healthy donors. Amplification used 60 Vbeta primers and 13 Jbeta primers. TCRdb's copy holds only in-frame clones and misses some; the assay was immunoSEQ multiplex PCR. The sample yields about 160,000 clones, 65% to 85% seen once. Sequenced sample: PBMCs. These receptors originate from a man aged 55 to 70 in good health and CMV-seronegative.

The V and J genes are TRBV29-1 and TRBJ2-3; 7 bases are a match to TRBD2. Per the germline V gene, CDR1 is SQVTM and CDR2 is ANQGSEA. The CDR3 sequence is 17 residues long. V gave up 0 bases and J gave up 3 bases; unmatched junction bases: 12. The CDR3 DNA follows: TGCAGCGTTGAAGAACCGCTTGGGGCGGGAGCTACAGATACGCAGTATTTT. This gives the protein CSVEEPLGAGATDTQYF.

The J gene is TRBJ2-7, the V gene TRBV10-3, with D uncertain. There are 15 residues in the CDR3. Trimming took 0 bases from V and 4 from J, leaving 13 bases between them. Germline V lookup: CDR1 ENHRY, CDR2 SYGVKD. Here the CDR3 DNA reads TGTGCCATCAGTGAGTCCGGATCTGGAGAGTACGAGCAGTACTTC. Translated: CAISESGSGEYEQYF.

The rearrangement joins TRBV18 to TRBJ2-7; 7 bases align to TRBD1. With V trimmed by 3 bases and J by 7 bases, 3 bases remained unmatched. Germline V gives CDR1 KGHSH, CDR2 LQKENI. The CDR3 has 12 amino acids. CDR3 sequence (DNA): TGTGCCAGCTCACCTGGACAGGTGGAGCAGTACTTC. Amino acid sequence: CASSPGQVEQYF.

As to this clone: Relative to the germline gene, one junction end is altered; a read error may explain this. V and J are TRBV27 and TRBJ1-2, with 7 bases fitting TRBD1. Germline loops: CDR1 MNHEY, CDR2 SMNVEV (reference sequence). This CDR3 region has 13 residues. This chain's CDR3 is CASSPGQERGYAF. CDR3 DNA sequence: TGTGCCAGCAGCCCCGGACAGGAGCGAGGCTACGCCTTC.

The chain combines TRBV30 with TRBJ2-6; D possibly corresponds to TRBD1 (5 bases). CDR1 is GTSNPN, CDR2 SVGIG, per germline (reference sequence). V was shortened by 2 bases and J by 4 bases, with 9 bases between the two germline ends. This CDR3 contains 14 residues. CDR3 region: CAWSPGPGANVLTF. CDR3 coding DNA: TGTGCCTGGAGTCCAGGGCCCGGGGCCAACGTCCTGACTTTC.

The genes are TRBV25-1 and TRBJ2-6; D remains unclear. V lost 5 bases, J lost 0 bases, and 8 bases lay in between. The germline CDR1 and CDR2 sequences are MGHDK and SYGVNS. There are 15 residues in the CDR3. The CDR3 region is CASSTPGSGANVLTF. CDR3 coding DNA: TGTGCCAGCAGTACCCCAGGCTCTGGGGCCAACGTCCTGACTTTC.

CDR3 sequence (DNA): TGTGCCAGCAGCTTACAGGCCAGCTCTGGGGCCAACGTCCTGACTTTC. This gives the protein CASSLQASSGANVLTF. This chain uses TRBV7-8 with TRBJ2-6; no definite D call. The CDR3 has 16 residues. From germline, CDR1 is SGHVS and CDR2 FQNEAQ. V lost 2 bases and J lost 0, with 8 bases in between.

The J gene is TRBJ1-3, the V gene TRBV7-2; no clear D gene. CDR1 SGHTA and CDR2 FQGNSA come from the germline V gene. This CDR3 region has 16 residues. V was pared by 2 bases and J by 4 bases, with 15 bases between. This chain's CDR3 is CASSLQVPRVGNTIYF. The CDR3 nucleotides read TGTGCCAGCAGCTTACAAGTGCCGAGGGTCGGAAACACCATATATTTT.

The CDR3 sequence is CASSLGGGIGSPLHF. The CDR3 DNA reads as TGTGCCAGCAGCTTAGGCGGGGGGATAGGATCACCCCTCCACTTT. The V and J genes are TRBV7-2 and TRBJ1-6; D possibly corresponds to TRBD1 (5 bases). V gave up 1 base and J gave up 10 bases, with 14 bases separating them. The CDR3 totals 15 residues. Germline CDR1 SGHTA, CDR2 FQGNSA.